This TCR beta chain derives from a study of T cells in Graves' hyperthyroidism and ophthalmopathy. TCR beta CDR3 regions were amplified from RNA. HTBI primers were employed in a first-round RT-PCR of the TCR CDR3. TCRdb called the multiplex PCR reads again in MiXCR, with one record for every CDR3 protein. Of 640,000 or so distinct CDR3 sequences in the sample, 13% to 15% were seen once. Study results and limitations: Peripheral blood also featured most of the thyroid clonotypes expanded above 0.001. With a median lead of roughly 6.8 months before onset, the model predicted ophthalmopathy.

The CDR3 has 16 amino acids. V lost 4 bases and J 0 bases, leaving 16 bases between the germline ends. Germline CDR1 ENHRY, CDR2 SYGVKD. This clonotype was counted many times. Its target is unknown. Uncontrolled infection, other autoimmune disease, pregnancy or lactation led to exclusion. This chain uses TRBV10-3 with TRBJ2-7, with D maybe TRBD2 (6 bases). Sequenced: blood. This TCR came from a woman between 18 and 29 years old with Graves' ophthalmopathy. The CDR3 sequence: CAISGPASGYSYEQYF. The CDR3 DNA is TGTGCCATCAGTGGGCCGGCGAGCGGGTACTCCTACGAGCAGTACTTC.